Each of the 12 T cell receptor beta chains below was sequenced from the same sample in a study of cytomegalovirus exposure and HLA in healthy donors (dated 2017 in TCRdb). Receptors were amplified or captured by the immunoSEQ multiplex PCR assay. The multiplex PCR relied on a mix of 60 forward primers for TCR Vbeta segments and 13 reverse primers for TCR Jbeta segments. TCRdb carries this immuneACCESS record with in-frame sequences only. Its versions omit some clonotypes, under half of them owing to an unresolved V gene in the studies checked, with the rest unexplained. In this sample's table one finds 85,000 to 90,000 clones. Together, the top ten hold 15% of the sample. The sequencing input was PBMCs. These receptor sequences come from a man aged 50 or older in good health and CMV-seropositive.

The chain carries TRBV7-8 and TRBJ1-1; the D gene is possibly TRBD1 (6 bases). CDR3 length: 15 amino acids. The V gene lost 6 bases and the J gene lost 1 base, with 15 bases spanning the gap. Germline V CDR1 and CDR2: SGHVS, FQNEAQ. This chain's CDR3 is CASSRQGMSNTEAFF. CDR3 bases: TGTGCCAGCAGTCGTCAGGGGATGTCGAACACTGAAGCTTTCTTT.

CDR3 DNA sequence: TGTGCCAGCAGCCTGGTGCAGGCTGGCGAGCAGTACGTC. Its protein is CASSLVQAGEQYV. The chain employs TRBV6-1 and TRBJ2-7, with D unresolved. The CDR3 consists of 13 residues. Germline V lookup: CDR1 MNHNS, CDR2 SASEGT. The V end lost 6 bases, the J end lost 6 bases, and 15 bases lay between the germline ends.

The rearrangement links TRBV11-2 to TRBJ1-1; possibly TRBD1 for D (5 bases). Germline values: CDR1 SGHAT, CDR2 FQNNGV. The CDR3 is 11 residues long. Trimming removed 5 bases at V and 9 bases at J, with 10 bases between. The CDR3 region is CASSPYRKAFF. For the CDR3, the DNA is TGTGCCAGCAGCCCCTACAGGAAAGCTTTCTTT.

This chain uses TRBV5-1 with TRBJ1-3; a weak D match, TRBD1 (5 bases). The CDR3 contains 14 residues. The germline V gene encodes CDR1 SGHRS and CDR2 YFSETQ. V was pared by 5 bases and J by 0 bases, with 9 bases between. The CDR3 is CASSPGSSGNTIYF. The CDR3 DNA is TGCGCCAGCAGTCCAGGGTCCTCTGGAAACACCATATATTTT.

The V and J genes are TRBV7-2 and TRBJ1-2; D is uncertain. V shed 1 base and J shed 4 bases, with 13 bases lying between them. Germline CDR1 reads SGHTA; CDR2 reads FQGNSA. The CDR3 totals 15 residues. The CDR3 DNA reads TGTGCCAGCAGCTTAGGATTCGACATTAGCTATGGCTACACCTTC. Its translation is CASSLGFDISYGYTF. Drawing the rest from reference TRBV7-2 and TRBJ1-2, the complete variable domain is GAGVSQSPSNKVTEKGKDVELRCDPISGHTALYWYRQSLGQGLEFLIYFQGNSAPDKSGLPSDRFSAERTGGSVSTLTIQRTQQEDSAVYLCASSLGFDISYGYTFGSGTRLTVV.

The chain joins TRBV19 to TRBJ2-3; 11 bases match TRBD2. Germline assignment: CDR1 LNHDA and CDR2 SQIVND (reference sequence). This CDR3 is built from 17 residues. Trimming cost V 0 bases and J 0 bases; bases outside gene matches: 2. CDR3 sequence reads: CASSIDRLAGSTDTQYF. In DNA form, the CDR3 reads TGTGCCAGTAGTATAGATCGACTAGCGGGAAGCACAGATACGCAGTATTTT.

The chain employs TRBV5-8 and TRBJ2-1; no firm D call. The CDR3 runs 14 residues. Germline lookup yields CDR1 SGHTS and CDR2 YDEGEE. The V and J ends lost 2 bases and 1 base respectively, with 7 bases between them. CDR3 DNA: TGTGCCAGCAGCTTTGGGCAATCCTACAATGAGCAGTTCTTC. Encoded protein: CASSFGQSYNEQFF.

The V gene is TRBV5-4, the J gene TRBJ2-1; 9 bases line up with TRBD1. This CDR3 region has 16 residues. Germline V gene lookup returns CDR1 SGHNT and CDR2 YYREEE (reference sequence). J was trimmed by 5 bases and V by 7 bases; bases with no gene match: 13. DNA of the CDR3: TGTGCCAGCGACGGATCCGGGACAGGGTCCGACAATGAGCAGTTCTTC. Protein sequence: CASDGSGTGSDNEQFF.

V gene TRBV10-3 combines with J gene TRBJ2-5; 7 nucleotides match TRBD1. Per the germline V gene, CDR1 is ENHRY and CDR2 is SYGVKD. Germline trimming cut 4 bases from V and 0 bases from J; bases unmatched to any gene: 8. The CDR3 is 16 amino acids. The CDR3 loop is CAISGTTGEHQETQYF. The CDR3 DNA reads as TGTGCCATCAGTGGGACAACAGGGGAGCACCAAGAGACCCAGTACTTC.

This chain links TRBV4-1 with TRBJ2-2; D uncertain. This CDR3 spans 14 amino acids. Germline V gene lookup returns CDR1 MGHRA and CDR2 YSYEKL. V dropped 2 bases and J dropped 2 bases, with 6 bases sitting between them. Here the CDR3 reads CASSQWANTGELFF. The CDR3 nucleotides read TGCGCCAGCAGCCAATGGGCTAACACCGGGGAGCTGTTTTTT.

A note on this clone: The identical CDR3 is also encoded by other nucleotide sequences in the sample. The chain uses TRBV19 and TRBJ1-1; 9 bases agree with TRBD1. After removal of 6 bases from V and 4 bases from J, the junction contained 6 bases not matched to a gene. The length of the CDR3 is 14 residues. Germline V gene data show CDR1 as LNHDA and CDR2 as SQIVND (reference sequence). CDR3 protein: CASSPGQGSTEAFF. The CDR3 DNA sequence: TGTGCCAGTAGCCCCGGACAGGGGTCCACTGAAGCTTTCTTT.

CDR3 amino acids: CASSGGQGNTEAFF. The CDR3 DNA is TGTGCCAGCAGCGGGGGACAGGGGAACACTGAAGCTTTCTTT. V usage is TRBV7-3 and J usage is TRBJ1-1; 9 bases are a match to TRBD1. The CDR3 extends over 14 amino acids. Germline lookup yields CDR1 SGHTA and CDR2 FQGTGA. The J segment lost 1 base and the V segment lost 5 bases, leaving 2 bases of the junction unmatched. The variable domain in full, completed from reference TRBV7-3 and TRBJ1-1, reads GAGVSQTPSNKVTEKGKYVELRCDPISGHTALYWYRQSLGQGPEFLIYFQGTGAADDSGLPNDRFFAVRPEGSVSTLKIQRTERGDSAVYLCASSGGQGNTEAFFGQGTRLTVV.